This T cell receptor (beta chain) was recovered during a study of blood T cell repertoires in COVID-19 (dated by TCRdb to 2020 to 2022). Looking at the study overall: The collaborator samples originated in the United States, Italy and Spain and spanned the acute and convalescent phases of COVID-19. The material from the prospective study consisted of cDNA or gDNA derived from T cells, B-cell-depleted T cells, or PBMCs. The repertoires were released in a freely available public database intended as a resource for research on the immune response to SARS-CoV-2. The dataset comprised deeply sampled blood TCRbeta repertoires from subjects exposed to, actively infected with, or recovered from COVID-19. HLA class I and class II types, where available, came from metadata supplied by the sample provider rather than from assay-based typing. Sample metadata almost always included a de-identified subject ID, COVID-19 status, age in years and sex. Samples were obtained from the ongoing ImmuneRACE study (first 160 participants) and from some 1,200 subjects provided by 6 global collaborators. What the study reported, not specific to this receptor: The amount of clinical and demographic metadata varied by source and participant and was provided uncurated.

Another Seattle source contributed samples from volunteer blood donors who had recovered from COVID-19. Each collaborating institution followed its own protocols to collect whole blood in K2EDTA tubes. For TCRbeta analysis, collaborators shipped samples in one of three forms: frozen whole blood, isolated PBMCs, or DNA extracted from either of those sample types. This clone appeared a single time. There is no known antigen for this receptor. No qualities accompany the bases; no much larger clone lies one base away. Taken from cysteine to phenylalanine, the CDR3 has 14 residues. The sequence is cut down to CDR3 DNA, 42 bases in frame from base 1. Relative to germline, V is 6 bases shorter and J is 1 base shorter, with 13 bases between their ends. CDR1 and CDR2 are drawn from the germline V gene: LGHNA, YNFKEQ. TCRbeta CDR3 regions were amplified from genomic DNA using the immunoSEQ Assay, a bias-controlled multiplex PCR. The study's own analysis went as follows. Within the assay, amplification of reference gene primers was used to estimate how many nucleated cells each sample contained. To quantify the absolute abundance of each unique TCRbeta CDR3 rearrangement, sequence reads were collapsed and filtered. Productive Simpson clonality was computed per sample as the square root of Simpson's diversity index over productive rearrangements. TCRdb took this table from immuneACCESS and kept in-frame rearrangements with V and J called. Such tables lack part of the clones; where checked against another copy, unresolved V genes explain under half of the gap, and the rest is unexplained. The DNA gave D and trimming, while V, J and clone size come from that table. This sample has 200,000 to 250,000 clones in its table, and nearly 90% of those were observed once. Of the sample, approximately 12% falls within the top ten clones.

The chain couples TRBV4-2 to TRBJ2-7, with TRBD2 as a weak D call on 5 bases. Input material: peripheral blood. The clonotype was recovered from a woman aged 18 to 35 who had recovered from COVID-19. The bases read TGTGCCAGCAGGGTGGACTTTTCTTCCTACGAGCAGTACTTC. Its protein product is CASRVDFSSYEQYF.